Listed below are T cell receptor beta chains from one sample, sequenced in a study of blood T cell repertoires in COVID-19. Some clones are missing from TCRdb's copy, which holds only in-frame ones; the method was immunoSEQ multiplex PCR. The sample yields a few hundred thousand clones, around 90% seen once. Sequenced material: PBMCs or T cells enriched from blood (not recorded which). These receptors came from a woman in her thirties or forties who had been exposed to COVID-19. Each CDR3 is given with its conserved first and last residue. The D gene is left open where the match is weak. Size values are once, few and many counts, or a class for expanded clones, and some rows have none.

clone size: once; J gene: TRBJ1-6; V gene: TRBV6-1; D gene: .; CDR3 protein: CASSEIWGDSPLHF; CDR3 DNA: TGTGCCAGCAGTGAAATCTGGGGGGATTCACCCCTCCACTTT
clone size: .; J gene: TRBJ2-2; V gene: TRBV6-5; D gene: .; CDR3 protein: CASSSDSLATGELFF; CDR3 DNA: TGTGCCAGCAGTTCCGACAGCTTAGCCACCGGGGAGCTGTTTTTT
clone size: .; J gene: TRBJ1-2; V gene: TRBV7-9; D gene: .; CDR3 protein: CASSLSLGANYGYTF; CDR3 DNA: TGTGCCAGCAGCTTATCCCTGGGGGCCAACTATGGCTACACCTTC
clone size: .; J gene: TRBJ1-1; V gene: TRBV6-5; D gene: TRBD1; CDR3 protein: CAGRDRDATEAFF; CDR3 DNA: TGTGCCGGCCGGGACAGGGACGCTACTGAAGCTTTCTTT
clone size: few; J gene: TRBJ2-7; V gene: TRBV28; D gene: .; CDR3 protein: CASSPLGTTSSYEQYF; CDR3 DNA: TGTGCCAGCAGCCCCCTGGGGACAACGAGCTCCTACGAGCAGTACTTC
clone size: once; J gene: TRBJ1-2; V gene: TRBV5-4; D gene: TRBD1; CDR3 protein: CASSFQGAGGYTF; CDR3 DNA: TGTGCCAGCAGCTTTCAGGGGGCCGGTGGCTACACCTTC
clone size: .; J gene: TRBJ1-2; V gene: TRBV19; D gene: .; CDR3 protein: CASSPSGGAYGYTF; CDR3 DNA: TGTGCCAGTAGTCCGAGCGGGGGGGCCTATGGCTACACCTTC
clone size: .; J gene: TRBJ1-5; V gene: TRBV7-3; D gene: TRBD1; CDR3 protein: CASSQNGQAYQPQHF; CDR3 DNA: TGTGCCAGCAGCCAAAATGGACAGGCTTATCAGCCCCAGCATTTT
clone size: .; J gene: TRBJ1-2; V gene: TRBV19; D gene: TRBD1; CDR3 protein: CASSIRGQGARGYGYTF; CDR3 DNA: TGTGCCAGTAGTATTAGGGGACAGGGGGCGCGAGGCTATGGCTACACCTTC
clone size: .; J gene: TRBJ2-1; V gene: TRBV24-1; D gene: .; CDR3 protein: CATSDSSFGQGFPNEQFF; CDR3 DNA: TGTGCCACCAGTGATTCGTCCTTCGGGCAGGGGTTCCCCAATGAGCAGTTCTTC
clone size: .; J gene: TRBJ1-2; V gene: TRBV9; D gene: .; CDR3 protein: CASSVNTGKYGYTF; CDR3 DNA: TGTGCCAGCAGCGTGAATACAGGGAAATATGGCTACACCTTC
clone size: once; J gene: TRBJ1-1; V gene: TRBV30; D gene: TRBD1; CDR3 protein: CAWAPRTGGRNTEAFF; CDR3 DNA: TGTGCCTGGGCCCCTAGGACAGGGGGAAGGAACACTGAAGCTTTCTTT
clone size: .; J gene: TRBJ2-5; V gene: TRBV5-6; D gene: TRBD2; CDR3 protein: CASSLVTLGGQETQYF; CDR3 DNA: TGTGCCAGCAGCTTGGTGACTTTGGGGGGGCAAGAGACCCAGTACTTC
clone size: .; J gene: TRBJ2-5; V gene: TRBV4-3; D gene: .; CDR3 protein: CASSQEPQGRETQYF; CDR3 DNA: TGCGCCAGCAGCCAAGAGCCCCAAGGGAGAGAGACCCAGTACTTC
clone size: .; J gene: TRBJ1-1; V gene: TRBV10-1; D gene: .; CDR3 protein: CASSSGTEAFF; CDR3 DNA: TGCGCCAGCAGTTCCGGGACTGAAGCTTTCTTT
clone size: .; J gene: TRBJ2-1; V gene: TRBV7-2; D gene: .; CDR3 protein: CASSYLPGTYPSNEQFF; CDR3 DNA: TGTGCCAGCAGCTACCTTCCCGGGACATATCCCTCCAATGAGCAGTTCTTC
clone size: .; J gene: TRBJ1-1; V gene: TRBV23-1; D gene: TRBD1; CDR3 protein: CASSQGTGTNTEAFF; CDR3 DNA: TGCGCCAGCAGTCAAGGGACAGGGACGAACACTGAAGCTTTCTTT
clone size: .; J gene: TRBJ1-2; V gene: TRBV6-1; D gene: TRBD1; CDR3 protein: CASSETTGQGPGGYTF; CDR3 DNA: TGTGCCAGCAGTGAGACCACTGGACAGGGGCCAGGTGGCTACACCTTC
clone size: .; J gene: TRBJ1-1; V gene: TRBV5-1; D gene: .; CDR3 protein: CASSLGTTYTEAFF; CDR3 DNA: TGTGCCAGCAGCTTGGGAACGACATACACTGAAGCTTTCTTT
clone size: .; J gene: TRBJ2-7; V gene: TRBV24-1; D gene: TRBD1; CDR3 protein: CATSSGTGGLLSYEQYF; CDR3 DNA: TGTGCCACCAGTTCCGGGACAGGGGGCCTTCTTTCCTACGAGCAGTACTTC
clone size: .; J gene: TRBJ2-5; V gene: TRBV6-5; D gene: TRBD1; CDR3 protein: CASSIQGALRETQYF; CDR3 DNA: TGTGCCAGCAGCATTCAGGGGGCCCTCCGAGAGACCCAGTACTTC
clone size: .; J gene: TRBJ1-2; V gene: TRBV12-3/TRBV12-4; D gene: TRBD1; CDR3 protein: CASSYEGAGGYTF; CDR3 DNA: TGTGCCAGCAGTTACGAGGGGGCGGGTGGCTACACCTTC
clone size: .; J gene: TRBJ1-6; V gene: TRBV30; D gene: TRBD1; CDR3 protein: CAWSVGQGNSPLHF; CDR3 DNA: TGTGCCTGGAGTGTCGGACAGGGTAATTCACCCCTCCACTTT
clone size: .; J gene: TRBJ2-6; V gene: TRBV5-1; D gene: .; CDR3 protein: CASSPGGAGANVLTF; CDR3 DNA: TGCGCCAGCAGCCCAGGAGGGGCTGGGGCCAACGTCCTGACTTTC
clone size: .; J gene: TRBJ1-4; V gene: TRBV9; D gene: .; CDR3 protein: CASSPFEVATNEKLFF; CDR3 DNA: TGTGCCAGCAGCCCCTTTGAGGTCGCAACTAATGAAAAACTGTTTTTT
clone size: .; J gene: TRBJ2-3; V gene: TRBV10-3; D gene: TRBD2; CDR3 protein: CAAQSGGASTDTQYF; CDR3 DNA: TGTGCCGCCCAAAGCGGGGGGGCGAGCACAGATACGCAGTATTTT
clone size: once; J gene: TRBJ1-2; V gene: TRBV7-2; D gene: .; CDR3 protein: CASSSTGYYGYTF; CDR3 DNA: TGTGCCAGCAGCTCCACGGGGTACTATGGCTACACCTTC
clone size: once; J gene: TRBJ2-1; V gene: TRBV2; D gene: .; CDR3 protein: CASAGDMEQFF; CDR3 DNA: TGTGCCAGCGCTGGGGACATGGAGCAGTTCTTC
clone size: .; J gene: TRBJ1-2; V gene: TRBV12-3/TRBV12-4; D gene: .; CDR3 protein: CASSLGRGYTF; CDR3 DNA: TGTGCCAGCAGTTTGGGCCGTGGCTACACCTTC
clone size: .; J gene: TRBJ2-3; V gene: TRBV2; D gene: .; CDR3 protein: CASSEERASTDTQYF; CDR3 DNA: TGTGCCAGCAGTGAGGAGCGGGCAAGCACAGATACGCAGTATTTT
clone size: .; J gene: TRBJ1-5; V gene: TRBV19; D gene: .; CDR3 protein: CASTTLGGGQPQHF; CDR3 DNA: TGTGCCAGTACCACTTTGGGGGGAGGACAGCCCCAGCATTTT
clone size: .; J gene: TRBJ1-3; V gene: TRBV4-1; D gene: .; CDR3 protein: CASSLFPRQGSGNTIYF; CDR3 DNA: TGCGCCAGCAGCCTATTCCCCCGGCAGGGTTCTGGAAACACCATATATTTT
clone size: .; J gene: TRBJ1-1; V gene: TRBV10-3; D gene: TRBD1; CDR3 protein: CAISGDSGLMAFF; CDR3 DNA: TGTGCCATCAGTGGGGACAGCGGTTTGATGGCTTTCTTT
clone size: .; J gene: TRBJ1-1; V gene: TRBV28; D gene: .; CDR3 protein: CASSLQATEAFF; CDR3 DNA: TGTGCCAGCAGTTTACAGGCGACTGAAGCTTTCTTT
clone size: .; J gene: TRBJ1-2; V gene: TRBV7-2; D gene: TRBD1; CDR3 protein: CASSSRDSYGYTF; CDR3 DNA: TGTGCCAGCAGCTCCCGGGACAGCTATGGCTACACCTTC
clone size: .; J gene: TRBJ1-2; V gene: TRBV7-2; D gene: .; CDR3 protein: CASSLRQGGYTF; CDR3 DNA: TGTGCCAGCAGCCTACGGCAGGGGGGCTACACCTTC
clone size: .; J gene: TRBJ1-1; V gene: TRBV5-6; D gene: .; CDR3 protein: CASSAYQGTEAFF; CDR3 DNA: TGTGCCAGCAGCGCCTACCAGGGGACTGAAGCTTTCTTT
clone size: .; J gene: TRBJ2-1; V gene: TRBV9; D gene: TRBD1; CDR3 protein: CASRAGTRGPQGVHYNEQFF; CDR3 DNA: TGTGCCAGCAGGGCCGGCACCCGAGGGCCACAGGGGGTGCACTACAATGAGCAGTTCTTC
clone size: .; J gene: TRBJ2-2; V gene: TRBV11-3; D gene: TRBD2; CDR3 protein: CATSGGGHGELFF; CDR3 DNA: TGTGCCACTTCCGGGGGGGGCCACGGGGAGCTGTTTTTT
clone size: .; J gene: TRBJ2-3; V gene: TRBV24-1; D gene: .; CDR3 protein: CATSDPDRYTQYF; CDR3 DNA: TGTGCCACCAGTGACCCCGACAGGTATACGCAGTATTTT
clone size: .; J gene: TRBJ2-7; V gene: TRBV3-1/TRBV3-2; D gene: TRBD1; CDR3 protein: CASSQGQGYEQYF; CDR3 DNA: TGTGCCAGCAGCCAAGGACAGGGCTACGAGCAGTACTTC
clone size: .; J gene: TRBJ1-6; V gene: TRBV4-1; D gene: TRBD1; CDR3 protein: CASSQGTGVNNSPLHF; CDR3 DNA: TGCGCCAGCAGCCAGGGGACAGGGGTCAATAATTCACCCCTCCACTTT
clone size: few; J gene: TRBJ1-6; V gene: TRBV5-1; D gene: .; CDR3 protein: CASSLESRGNSPLHF; CDR3 DNA: TGCGCCAGCAGCTTGGAATCTAGAGGGAATTCACCCCTCCACTTT